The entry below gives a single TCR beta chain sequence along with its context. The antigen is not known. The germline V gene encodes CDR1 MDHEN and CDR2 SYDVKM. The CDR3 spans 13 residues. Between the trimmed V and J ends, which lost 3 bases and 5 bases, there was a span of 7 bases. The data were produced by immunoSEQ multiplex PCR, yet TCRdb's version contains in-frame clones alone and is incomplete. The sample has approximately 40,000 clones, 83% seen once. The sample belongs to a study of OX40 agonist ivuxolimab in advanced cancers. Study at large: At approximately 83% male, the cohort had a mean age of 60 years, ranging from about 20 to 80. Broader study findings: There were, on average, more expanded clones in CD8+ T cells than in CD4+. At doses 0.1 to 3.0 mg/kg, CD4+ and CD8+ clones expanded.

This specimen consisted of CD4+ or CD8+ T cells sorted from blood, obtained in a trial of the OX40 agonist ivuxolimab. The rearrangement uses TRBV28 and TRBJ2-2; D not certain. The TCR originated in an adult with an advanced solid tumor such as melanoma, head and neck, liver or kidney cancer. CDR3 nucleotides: TGTGCCAGCAGTTTTCGAAAGACCGGGGAGCTGTTTTTT. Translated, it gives CASSFRKTGELFF.